Presented here are 21 T cell receptor beta chains from one specimen sequenced in a study of follicular helper T cells after annual influenza vaccination. Profiled with immunoSEQ multiplex PCR; TCRdb holds only in-frame clones, not every one. Altogether roughly 9,700 clones are present, approximately 87% being singletons, with the ten largest covering 0.3% to 0.5%. Specified time point: 2015-2016 season, 7 days after influenza vaccination. The sequencing used CXCR5- memory CD4+ T cells sorted from blood, collected 7 days after influenza vaccination. The receptors originated from an adult who received the influenza vaccine.

Points on this clone: Other DNA sequences within the sample encode an identical CDR3. This chain links TRBV18 with TRBJ1-1, with D possibly being TRBD1 (5 bases). Trimming removed 2 bases at V and 3 bases at J, with 10 bases between. The germline CDR1 and CDR2 sequences are KGHSH and LQKENI. The CDR3 is 14 residues long. The CDR3 region is CASSPRTGDTEAFF. Here the CDR3 DNA reads TGTGCCAGCTCACCAAGAACAGGTGACACTGAAGCTTTCTTT. Full variable domain (remainder filled in from reference TRBV18 and TRBJ1-1): NAGVMQNPRHLVRRRGQEARLRCSPMKGHSHVYWYRQLPEEGLKFMVYLQKENIIDESGMPKERFSAEFPKEGPSILRIQQVVRGDSAAYFCASSPRTGDTEAFFGQGTRLTVV.

The chain has TRBV9 and TRBJ1-3; the D gene is possibly TRBD1 (5 bases). This CDR3 spans 15 amino acids. Germline V gene lookup returns CDR1 SGDLS and CDR2 YYNGEE. Trimming pared 4 bases from V and 0 bases from J, leaving 11 bases between. The CDR3 DNA sequence: TGTGCCAGCAGCTCTGACAGACACTCTGGAAACACCATATATTTT. Protein sequence: CASSSDRHSGNTIYF.

This chain links TRBV18 with TRBJ2-6; tentatively, D is TRBD1 (5 bases). Germline CDR1 reads KGHSH; CDR2 reads LQKENI. With 3 bases removed from V and 0 bases from J, the gap between germline ends came to 9 bases. CDR3 length: 16 residues. The CDR3 loop is CASSPSTGSGANVLTF. The CDR3 nucleotides are TGTGCCAGCTCACCCTCCACAGGCTCTGGGGCCAACGTCCTGACTTTC.

The CDR3 region has the DNA TGTGCCAGCAGTTACTCGAGCGGGTCTGGAAACACCATATATTTT. It codes for CASSYSSGSGNTIYF. The V and J genes are TRBV6-6 and TRBJ1-3; no definite D call. Per the germline V gene, CDR1 is MNHNY and CDR2 is SVGAGI (reference sequence). The CDR3 loop spans 15 amino acids. Trimming pared 0 bases from V and 1 base from J, leaving 7 bases between.

J is TRBJ2-7 and V is TRBV11-2; D is possibly TRBD2 (6 bases). This CDR3 contains 14 residues. V lost 0 bases to trimming and J lost 3 bases, with 9 bases between them. Germline CDR1 is SGHAT and CDR2 is FQNNGV. The CDR3 nucleotides read TGTGCCAGCAGCTTAGAGCGGGGCAGCTACGAGCAGTACTTC. This gives the protein CASSLERGSYEQYF.

In its sample, this clone was seen a few times. The V and J genes are TRBV4-3 and TRBJ2-3; the D is unclear. This CDR3 has 14 residues. Looked up from germline, CDR1 is LGHNA and CDR2 is YSLEER. Trimming stripped 3 bases from V and 0 bases from J, with 7 bases between. CDR3 region: CASSHLPSTDTQYF. As DNA, the CDR3 is TGCGCCAGCAGCCACCTGCCTAGCACAGATACGCAGTATTTT.

The CDR3 region has the DNA TGTGCCAGCAGGAGACAGGGCGCATTTGATTCACCCCTCCACTTT. Encoded protein: CASRRQGAFDSPLHF. The gene calls are TRBV2 and TRBJ1-6; TRBD1 aligns across 7 bases. Trimming removed 6 bases from V and 8 bases from J; junction bases left unmatched: 10. Germline V gives CDR1 SNHLY, CDR2 FYNNEI. CDR3 length: 15 amino acids. The whole variable domain, filled in from reference TRBV2 and TRBJ1-6, reads EPEVTQTPSHQVTQMGQEVILRCVPISNHLYFYWYRQILGQKVEFLVSFYNNEISEKSEIFDDQFSVERPDGSNFTLKIRSTKLEDSAMYFCASRRQGAFDSPLHFGNGTRLTVT.

The chain links TRBV2 to TRBJ2-1, with TRBD1 identical over 7 bases. Germline V gives CDR1 SNHLY, CDR2 FYNNEI. CDR3 length equals 15 residues. Unmatched junction bases numbered 4, after V lost 5 bases and J lost 0 bases. The CDR3 sequence is CASSRGQSSYNEQFF. CDR3 DNA sequence: TGTGCCAGCAGTCGGGGACAGTCCTCCTACAATGAGCAGTTCTTC.

The rearrangement uses TRBV2 and TRBJ2-5; unclear D gene. Trimming cost V 8 bases and J 1 base, with 8 bases left between them. The CDR3 is made up of 12 amino acids. CDR1 and CDR2 (germline): SNHLY, FYNNEI. CDR3 nucleotides: TGTGCCAGCGGTCGACTCCAAGAGACCCAGTACTTC. This gives the protein CASGRLQETQYF.

V and J are TRBV5-1 and TRBJ1-4; D uncertain. Germline assignment: CDR1 SGHRS and CDR2 YFSETQ. This CDR3 region has 14 residues. With 0 bases removed from V and 5 bases from J, the gap between germline ends came to 8 bases. In DNA, the CDR3 is TGCGCCAGCAGCTTGGCTCAGTTGAATGAAAAACTGTTTTTT. It specifies CASSLAQLNEKLFF.

The chain carries TRBV20-1 and TRBJ2-3; unclear D gene. The CDR3 contains 10 residues. The V gene's germline CDR1 is DFQATT and CDR2 SNEGSKA (reference sequence). Trimming stripped 3 bases from V and 9 bases from J, with 7 bases between. In DNA form, the CDR3 reads TGCAGTGCTAGGGATAGAACGCAGTATTTT. It yields the protein CSARDRTQYF.

The genes are TRBV11-2 and TRBJ1-2; D gene ambiguous. V was pared by 5 bases and J by 8 bases, with 12 bases between. CDR3 length: 12 residues. Germline CDR1 SGHAT, CDR2 FQNNGV. The CDR3 coding sequence is TGTGCCAGCAGCGACCCGTGGGAAGGCTACACCTTC. It is translated as CASSDPWEGYTF.

The chain joins TRBV5-1 to TRBJ2-5; no clear D gene. Germline V gives CDR1 SGHRS, CDR2 YFSETQ. V was clipped by 7 bases and J by 1 base, with 17 bases between them. There are 15 residues in the CDR3. Here the CDR3 reads CASRLQGHLQETQYF. CDR3 coding DNA: TGCGCCAGCCGTCTCCAAGGGCACCTCCAAGAGACCCAGTACTTC.

The chain combines TRBV30 with TRBJ1-6; possible D gene TRBD1, 5 bases. Germline V gene sequence: CDR1 GTSNPN, CDR2 SVGIG (reference sequence). Trimming pared 4 bases from V and 7 bases from J, leaving 17 bases between. The CDR3 has 15 residues. CDR3 sequence reads: CAWTERLGGNSPLHF. The CDR3 coding sequence is TGTGCCTGGACCGAAAGACTTGGGGGAAATTCACCCCTCCACTTT.

This rearrangement joins TRBV21-1 to TRBJ2-4. TRBV21-1 is a pseudogene locus. The CDR3 consists of 12 residues. CDR3 DNA sequence: TGTGCCAGCAGCAAAACCTTAAACATTCAGTACTTC. This encodes CASSKTLNIQYF.

The chain recombines TRBV10-3 with TRBJ2-7, with 11 bases aligning to TRBD2. The CDR3 runs to 18 residues. From germline, CDR1 is ENHRY and CDR2 SYGVKD. The V and J ends lost 5 bases and 2 bases, in that order; junction bases with no gene match: 14. Here the CDR3 reads CAISPGLAGGSSTYEQYF. CDR3 nucleotide sequence: TGTGCCATCAGTCCTGGGCTAGCGGGGGGCTCCAGCACCTACGAGCAGTACTTC.

The V call is TRBV6-6, the J call TRBJ1-4; TRBD1 agrees at 11 bases. Germline values: CDR1 MNHNY, CDR2 SVGAGI (reference sequence). The CDR3 has 13 amino acids. V shed 8 bases and J 7 bases; nucleotides not matched to a gene: 3. The CDR3 DNA sequence: TGTGCCAGCCGCGGACAGGGGGCTGAAAAACTGTTTTTT. Amino acid sequence: CASRGQGAEKLFF.

The chain links TRBV7-2 to TRBJ1-5, with TRBD1 matching over 8 bases. Germline V gives CDR1 SGHTA, CDR2 FQGNSA. This CDR3 has 14 amino acids. V shed 5 bases, J shed 6 bases, and the junction held 6 bases outside the gene matches. DNA of the CDR3: TGTGCCAGCAGCAATCCAGGGGGCGGTCAGCCCCAGCATTTT. Amino acids: CASSNPGGGQPQHF.

The gene calls are TRBV27 and TRBJ2-7, with a weak D call TRBD2 (5 bases). The CDR3 extends over 14 amino acids. Germline V gene lookup returns CDR1 MNHEY and CDR2 SMNVEV (reference sequence). Trimming took off 5 bases at V and 5 bases at J, with 16 bases between the two ends. CDR3: CASSTRFGFNEQYF. DNA of the CDR3: TGTGCCAGCAGTACTAGGTTTGGGTTTAACGAGCAGTACTTC.

The gene calls are TRBV27 and TRBJ2-7; tentatively, D is TRBD1 (6 bases). Germline V lookup: CDR1 MNHEY, CDR2 SMNVEV (reference sequence). The CDR3 spans 14 residues. V was pared by 8 bases and J by 0 bases, with 14 bases between. CDR3 residues: CASGRQDISYEQYF. The CDR3 DNA follows: TGTGCCAGCGGCCGACAGGACATCTCCTACGAGCAGTACTTC.

This rearrangement joins TRBV27 to TRBJ1-6; tentatively, D is TRBD1 (5 bases). V shed 5 bases and J shed 4 bases, with 30 bases lying between them. This CDR3 contains 21 residues. Germline CDR1 reads MNHEY; CDR2 reads SMNVEV (reference sequence). CDR3 amino acids: CASSPQAGEGIYGVYNSPLHF. The CDR3 DNA sequence: TGTGCCAGCAGTCCCCAGGCGGGGGAAGGAATATATGGAGTATATAATTCACCCCTCCACTTT.